These T cell receptor beta chains were read from a single sample in a study of beta chain features in type 1 diabetes. The protocol was immunoSEQ multiplex PCR, while the TCRdb copy is restricted to in-frame clones and leaves out a portion. The sample contains hundreds of thousands of clones, 11% to 15% of which appear only once. Input material: naive CD4+ T cells from blood. The origin of the receptors is a man aged 18-30 years with type 1 diabetes. Each CDR3 is given with its conserved first and last residue. The D gene is left open where the match is weak. Not all rows give a size; the values are once, few, many and, for expanded clones, a class.

j_call	clone_size	v_call	cdr3_length	d_call	cdr3_nt	cdr3_aa
TRBJ1-4	few	TRBV4-1	14	TRBD1	TGCGCCAGCAGCGACAGGGGTTCTAATGAAAAACTGTTTTTT	CASSDRGSNEKLFF
TRBJ1-1	.	TRBV16	13	.	TGTGCCAGCAGCTTATACAGGGAGGCTGAAGCTTTCTTT	CASSLYREAEAFF
TRBJ2-5	.	TRBV20-1	11	.	TGCAGTGCTATAAACCAAGAGACCCAGTACTTC	CSAINQETQYF
TRBJ2-5	few	TRBV9	16	TRBD1	TGTGCCAGCAGCGTAGCTCCGGACAGGGGCCAAGAGACCCAGTACTTC	CASSVAPDRGQETQYF
TRBJ2-2	.	TRBV7-9	15	TRBD2	TGTGCCAGCGGTAGACTAGCGGAGAACACCGGGGAGCTGTTTTTT	CASGRLAENTGELFF
TRBJ2-7	.	TRBV7-2	13	.	TGTGCCAGCAGCCGGCTTGACGGGTACGAGCAGTACTTC	CASSRLDGYEQYF
TRBJ2-1	.	TRBV7-2	16	TRBD2	TGTGCCAGCAGGCCACCGGGACTAGCGGGAGTCAATGAGCAGTTCTTC	CASRPPGLAGVNEQFF
TRBJ2-7	few	TRBV7-9	16	TRBD1	TGTGCCAGCAGCTTAGGGATCCGGACAGGGGTGGGCGAGCAGTACTTC	CASSLGIRTGVGEQYF
TRBJ2-5	.	TRBV30	11	.	TGTGCCTGGAGTCCCGCCGCGACCCAGTACTTC	CAWSPAATQYF
TRBJ1-2	few	TRBV7-9	14	.	TGTGCCAGCAGCGCCCCAGGGGAAGGTTATGGCTACACCTTC	CASSAPGEGYGYTF
TRBJ2-3	few	TRBV19	13	.	TGTGCCAGTACCTGGCAGGATGCAGATACGCAGTATTTT	CASTWQDADTQYF
TRBJ1-1	few	TRBV6-1	13	.	TGTGCCAGCAGTGGACGACCGAACACTGAAGCTTTCTTT	CASSGRPNTEAFF
TRBJ1-6	few	TRBV30	14	.	TGTGCCTGGAGTTATGGTCCAAATAATTCACCCCTCCACTTT	CAWSYGPNNSPLHF
TRBJ1-1	few	TRBV14	14	.	TGTGCCAGCAGCCAAGTCGACAGGATTGCTGAAGCTTTCTTT	CASSQVDRIAEAFF
TRBJ1-4	.	TRBV29-1	14	.	TGCAGCGCCGCCGCGATTTCAACTAATGAAAAACTGTTTTTT	CSAAAISTNEKLFF
TRBJ2-5	.	TRBV19	14	.	TGTGCCAGTCGGGCAGGGGGGAGTGGCGAGACCCAGTACTTC	CASRAGGSGETQYF
TRBJ2-2	few	TRBV28	12	.	TGTGCCAGCAGTTTAGCCACCGGGGAGCTGTTTTTT	CASSLATGELFF